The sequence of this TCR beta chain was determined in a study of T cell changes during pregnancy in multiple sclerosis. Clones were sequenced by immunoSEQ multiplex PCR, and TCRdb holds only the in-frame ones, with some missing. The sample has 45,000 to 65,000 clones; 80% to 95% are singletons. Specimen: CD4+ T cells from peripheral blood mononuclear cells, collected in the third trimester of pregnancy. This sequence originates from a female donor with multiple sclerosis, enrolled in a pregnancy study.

The chain's CDR3 is CASSWGDRAISEKLFF. In DNA, the CDR3 is TGTGCCAGCAGCTGGGGCGACAGGGCGATTTCCGAAAAACTGTTTTTT. The chain carries TRBV5-5 and TRBJ1-4; TRBD1 matches 7 bases. V lost 3 bases to trimming and J lost 8 bases; unmatched junction nucleotides: 13. Germline V gene lookup returns CDR1 SGHKS and CDR2 YYEKEE (reference sequence). The CDR3 is 16 residues long.